Sequencing of this T cell receptor beta chain was carried out in a study of blood T cells in healthy people across ages. Alongside a J-beta primer mix, a sample-barcoded 5' primer served in a second PCR lasting roughly 6 to 11 cycles. TCRdb re-derived calls from the 5' RACE reads in MiXCR, one entry per CDR3 protein. The sample has about 650,000 distinct CDR3 sequences, over 40% seen once; the top ten hold 13%. The source is a woman aged 80 or over in good health. The sample taken for sequencing was blood.

The CDR3 loop reads CASSRRSLSSYNSPLHF. CDR3 nucleotides: TGTGCCAGCAGCCGAAGGTCCCTGAGCTCCTATAATTCACCCCTCCACTTT. The chain couples TRBV7-6 to TRBJ1-6; D is uncertain. Germline assignment: CDR1 SGHVS and CDR2 FNYEAQ. The CDR3 runs 17 residues. With 5 bases removed from V and 0 bases from J, the gap between germline ends came to 14 bases.